This is a list of T cell receptor beta chains from one sample in a study of T cell repertoires in cytomegalovirus infection. TCRdb reprocessed the reads via MiXCR and lists one record per CDR3 protein. The top ten hold under 3% of the sample, which has more than 650,000 distinct CDR3 sequences, 35% to 45% seen once. Sequencing input: PBMCs. The receptor set was obtained from a human donor in good health (CMV status not recorded). Some clones in this sample may be carry-over from other donors' samples. Each CDR3 is given with its conserved first and last residue. The order of the fields is J gene, V gene, CDR3 protein.

TRBJ1-1	TRBV12-3/TRBV12-4	CASSFRTANAEAFF
TRBJ2-1	TRBV19	CASGTSGTSSYNEQFF
TRBJ1-1	TRBV19	CASILNTEAFF
TRBJ2-1	TRBV28	CASLSAPTGIYNEQFF
TRBJ1-5	TRBV6-1	CASSVSPNQPQHF
TRBJ1-2	TRBV7-8	CASSPALGGGNYGYTF
TRBJ2-3	TRBV7-9	CASSRGTVGTDTQYF
TRBJ2-5	TRBV28	CASSQTRGETQYF
TRBJ2-2	TRBV7-9	CASSPWTSGMNTGELFF
TRBJ1-5	TRBV19	CASSTRNRVNGPQHF
TRBJ2-5	TRBV29-1	CSVWKQGRGEAQYF
TRBJ1-1	TRBV6-2/TRBV6-3	CARPGPFLTDTEAFF
TRBJ2-5	TRBV20-1	CSASEWTGEETQYF
TRBJ1-1	TRBV7-2	CASSFAGVGEAFF
TRBJ1-4	TRBV28	CASSLMSNEKLFF
TRBJ2-1	TRBV25-1	CASSGPGHDEQFF
TRBJ2-2	TRBV3-1	CASSQRRAGRIANTGELFF
TRBJ2-7	TRBV6-2/TRBV6-3	CASSYAESGASYEQYF
TRBJ1-3	TRBV20-1	CSAPGPVPSGNTIYF
TRBJ1-4	TRBV28	CASSAGTGVTWVENLFF
TRBJ2-5	TRBV19	CASEPEGLAGAGQYF
TRBJ1-5	TRBV7-6	CASSLERAPTTPQHF
TRBJ1-4	TRBV10-3	CAISQTGTVSNEKLFF
TRBJ2-1	TRBV19	CASSIVSGAYNEQFF
TRBJ2-7	TRBV7-2	CASRGLGEGEQYF